This T cell receptor (beta chain) emerged from a study of T cell responses to AZD1222 COVID-19 vaccine (TCRdb year 2021). Notes on the research overall: AZD1222 recipients whose second dose came at about 4 weeks and those whose second dose came at about 12 weeks were combined into one group, since spike-specific TCR depth and breadth did not differ between the two schedules. A total of under 250 trial participants underwent TCR sequencing, of whom about 210 had received two doses of AZD1222 and some 25 had received two doses of the MenACWY control vaccine. Trial participants were enrolled by age into 18-55, 56-69 and 70-plus year subgroups, with roughly 160, 29 and 62 TCR-sequenced participants respectively.

Trimming removed 6 bases from V and 4 bases from J, leaving 16 bases between the germline ends. Sequences MNHEY (CDR1) and SMNVEV (CDR2) are obtained from the germline V gene (reference sequence). The CDR3, from cysteine to phenylalanine, totals 15 residues. The kept DNA is CDR3 alone, 45 bases in frame from the first base. The CDR3 regions of human TCRbeta chains were analyzed by immunosequencing. Per the source publication's procedure: Repertoire TCRs were checked for matches against a reference library of SARS-CoV-2-specific TCRs that had been generated using the MIRA antigen-specificity platform. Breadth was defined as the fraction of unique TCRs that were SARS-CoV-2-associated. Depth was defined as the fraction of total T cells that were SARS-CoV-2-associated. Using the MIRA data, each spike-specific TCR was assigned both to the spike region to which the TCR was reactive and to a CD4 or CD8 class. Log10-transformed breadth and depth values were compared by one-way ANOVA with Sidak's multiple comparisons tests. This is the immuneACCESS table as TCRdb keeps it, with only in-frame sequences that have V and J called. A part of the clones is gone; compared with another copy, unresolved V genes explain less than half, and the rest is unexplained. V and J calls and clone size come straight from that table; D and trimming were deduced from the DNA. A total of roughly 180,000 clones appear in this sample, roughly nine tenths of them only once. The top ten clones comprise about 1.9% of the sample.

In light of the paper, this sample's time point label describes: baseline before first vaccination. Vaccinee samples were obtained from the UK trials COV001 and COV002, which included a single-blind randomized controlled phase 2/3 trial of AZD1222 (ChAdOx1 nCoV-19) in healthy adults. For TCRbeta chain sequencing, PBMC samples from trial participants were taken at day 0 and at day 28 after the second dose. For this clone: Its antigen specificity is not known. No qualities accompany the bases; no much larger clone lies one base away.

Paper-wide results and their limitations: No day 14 peak-response samples were available, so repertoires were characterized only after the peak T cell response. Spike-specific TCR breadth and depth rose significantly after two AZD1222 doses compared with day 0 and with MenACWY recipients. The vaccine-associated CD4 TCRs covered the entire spike protein, and the dominant responses fell in regions 160-218 and 743-854. The 56-69-year group was small, and its depth increase did not reach significance, likely because of low power. Participants were mostly white British, with more females than males. The authors suggested clonal diversity may have been underestimated. Conclusions about previously exposed vaccinees are limited, since just six or seven AZD1222 recipients were seropositive for SARS-CoV-2 at baseline. Nearly half of unique spike-specific TCRs reportedly recognized epitopes outside regions mutated in the B.1.351 and B.1.1.7 variants.

Source: peripheral blood, taken on day 0 of AZD1222 vaccination. Recombination joined TRBV27 with TRBJ1-5; TRBD1 is a weak D gene call, 6 bases matching. The receptor was derived from an adult in good health. The DNA reads as follows: TGTGCCAGCAGCCCCCGGGACAAGAGGAATCAGCCCCAGCATTTT. The encoded protein is CASSPRDKRNQPQHF.